Only a few counts were recorded for the clone carrying this T cell receptor (beta chain). Its target is not known. The CDR3 spans 15 residues. Trimming took 6 bases from V and 0 from J; bases not matched to a gene: 10. Germline-derived CDR1 and CDR2 are DFQATT and SNEGSKA (reference sequence). The data stem from a study of response to subunit inactivated influenza vaccine. Using its own MiXCR run on the RT-PCR reads, TCRdb lists one record per CDR3 protein. The sample lists 250,000 to 350,000 distinct CDR3 sequences; about 20% were seen once. Study outcomes and limitations: After each seasonal influenza vaccination, few new T cells are recruited, the authors suggested.

The chain recombines TRBV20-1 with TRBJ1-1, with 7 bases matching TRBD1. The sequence derives from a man aged 50-75 years who received an inactivated influenza vaccine. The specimen comprised PBMCs from blood, sampled about 20 months after vaccination. The CDR3 loop is CSATRDSYLNTEAFF. CDR3 in DNA: TGCAGTGCAACGCGGGACAGTTATCTGAACACTGAAGCTTTCTTT.